These T cell receptor beta chains were read from a single sample in a study of neoadjuvant anti-PD-1 for oral cavity cancer. The data were produced by immunoSEQ multiplex PCR, yet TCRdb's version contains in-frame clones alone and is incomplete. This sample has 55,000 to 75,000 clones, with 86% found just once. The sample in question was PBMCs, obtained after nivolumab (anti-PD-1) treatment. The receptors come from a person aged 35-79 years with oral cavity squamous cell carcinoma. CDR3s include the opening cysteine and the closing phenylalanine or tryptophan. The D gene is left open where the match is weak. Clone size is shown for a subset of rows, as once, few, many or a class of expanded clone.

v_gene: TRBV6-4; d_gene: TRBD1; abundance: once; j_gene: TRBJ1-1; CDR3aa: CASINRRGCRGQRMNTEAFF; CDR3nt: TGTGCCAGCATCAACCGCAGAGGTTGCAGGGGGCAGCGGATGAACACTGAAGCTTTCTTT
v_gene: TRBV6-5; d_gene: NA; abundance: NA; j_gene: TRBJ1-1; CDR3aa: CASSRTQGSTEAFF; CDR3nt: TGTGCCAGCAGTCGAACTCAGGGGAGCACTGAAGCTTTCTTT
v_gene: TRBV4-1; d_gene: NA; abundance: NA; j_gene: TRBJ1-2; CDR3aa: CASSPGTVHGYTF; CDR3nt: TGCGCCAGCAGCCCCGGGACGGTACATGGCTACACCTTC
v_gene: TRBV14; d_gene: NA; abundance: NA; j_gene: TRBJ1-4; CDR3aa: CASSQWRSNKEKLFF; CDR3nt: TGTGCCAGCAGCCAATGGAGGTCCAATAAGGAAAAACTGTTTTTT
v_gene: TRBV7-8; d_gene: NA; abundance: NA; j_gene: TRBJ1-5; CDR3aa: CASSLESRASRGVNNQPQHF; CDR3nt: TGTGCCAGCAGCTTAGAGTCCCGGGCTTCTAGGGGGGTTAACAATCAGCCCCAGCATTTT
v_gene: TRBV5-8; d_gene: NA; abundance: NA; j_gene: TRBJ2-1; CDR3aa: CASSPYQNSYNEQFF; CDR3nt: TGTGCCAGCAGCCCCTACCAAAACTCCTACAATGAGCAGTTCTTC
v_gene: TRBV28; d_gene: NA; abundance: NA; j_gene: TRBJ1-1; CDR3aa: CASSSYTEAFF; CDR3nt: TGTGCCAGCAGTTCGTACACTGAAGCTTTCTTT
v_gene: TRBV7-9; d_gene: NA; abundance: NA; j_gene: TRBJ2-7; CDR3aa: CASSASYEQYF; CDR3nt: TGTGCCAGCAGCGCATCCTACGAGCAGTACTTC
v_gene: TRBV30; d_gene: TRBD1; abundance: NA; j_gene: TRBJ1-2; CDR3aa: CAWSYRDRVNYGYTF; CDR3nt: TGTGCCTGGAGTTATAGGGACAGGGTTAACTATGGCTACACCTTC
v_gene: TRBV28; d_gene: NA; abundance: NA; j_gene: TRBJ1-4; CDR3aa: CASSSDWTTNEKLFF; CDR3nt: TGTGCCAGCAGTTCCGACTGGACAACTAATGAAAAACTGTTTTTT
v_gene: TRBV7-2; d_gene: NA; abundance: NA; j_gene: TRBJ2-1; CDR3aa: CASTPPWGPYNEQFF; CDR3nt: TGTGCCAGCACCCCTCCGTGGGGCCCCTACAATGAGCAGTTCTTC
v_gene: TRBV6-5; d_gene: TRBD1; abundance: NA; j_gene: TRBJ1-2; CDR3aa: CASSYYPGQGILGYTF; CDR3nt: TGTGCCAGCAGTTACTATCCGGGACAGGGGATTCTTGGCTACACCTTC
v_gene: TRBV7-2; d_gene: TRBD1; abundance: NA; j_gene: TRBJ2-7; CDR3aa: CASRQTGGSGYEQYF; CDR3nt: TGTGCCAGCAGACAAACAGGGGGCAGTGGCTACGAGCAGTACTTC
v_gene: TRBV5-1; d_gene: TRBD2; abundance: few; j_gene: TRBJ2-2; CDR3aa: CASSPTSGRTGELFF; CDR3nt: TGCGCCAGCAGCCCGACTAGCGGGAGGACCGGGGAGCTGTTTTTT
v_gene: TRBV5-1; d_gene: NA; abundance: NA; j_gene: TRBJ2-3; CDR3aa: CASSLVGARADTQYF; CDR3nt: TGCGCCAGCAGCTTGGTCGGGGCCCGGGCAGATACGCAGTATTTT
v_gene: TRBV7-9; d_gene: TRBD1; abundance: NA; j_gene: TRBJ1-2; CDR3aa: CASSLAPTTGDGYTF; CDR3nt: TGTGCCAGCAGCTTAGCCCCAACGACAGGGGATGGCTACACCTTC
v_gene: TRBV11-2; d_gene: NA; abundance: NA; j_gene: TRBJ1-6; CDR3aa: CASSLSGHMNSPLHF; CDR3nt: TGTGCCAGCAGCTTGTCTGGACACATGAATTCACCCCTCCACTTT
v_gene: TRBV30; d_gene: TRBD1; abundance: NA; j_gene: TRBJ1-1; CDR3aa: CAWSRKFTLNRGLNTEAFF; CDR3nt: TGTGCCTGGAGCAGAAAATTCACTTTGAACAGGGGGCTTAACACTGAAGCTTTCTTT
v_gene: TRBV12-5; d_gene: TRBD1; abundance: NA; j_gene: TRBJ2-7; CDR3aa: CASGPGQIYEQYF; CDR3nt: TGTGCTAGTGGCCCGGGACAGATCTACGAGCAGTACTTC
v_gene: TRBV5-6; d_gene: TRBD1; abundance: NA; j_gene: TRBJ1-5; CDR3aa: CASSFRTGGNQPQHF; CDR3nt: TGTGCCAGCAGCTTTAGGACAGGGGGCAATCAGCCCCAGCATTTT
v_gene: TRBV5-1; d_gene: NA; abundance: few; j_gene: TRBJ2-3; CDR3aa: CASRWAPSSTDTQYF; CDR3nt: TGCGCCAGCAGATGGGCACCTTCTAGCACAGATACGCAGTATTTT
v_gene: TRBV7-6; d_gene: NA; abundance: NA; j_gene: TRBJ1-2; CDR3aa: CASSLGQGSGGYTF; CDR3nt: TGTGCCAGCAGCTTGGGTCAGGGGTCGGGTGGCTACACCTTC
v_gene: TRBV5-4; d_gene: NA; abundance: NA; j_gene: TRBJ2-2; CDR3aa: CASSQTGRGYNTGELFF; CDR3nt: TGTGCCAGCAGTCAAACAGGTCGAGGGTATAACACCGGGGAGCTGTTTTTT
v_gene: TRBV6-5; d_gene: NA; abundance: NA; j_gene: TRBJ2-7; CDR3aa: CASSRQSTLPYEQYF; CDR3nt: TGTGCCAGCAGTAGACAGTCAACCCTCCCCTACGAGCAGTACTTC
v_gene: TRBV5-1; d_gene: TRBD1; abundance: NA; j_gene: TRBJ1-1; CDR3aa: CASIASSPGGMAEAFF; CDR3nt: TGCGCCAGCATTGCTTCCTCTCCAGGGGGCATGGCGGAAGCTTTCTTT
v_gene: TRBV30; d_gene: NA; abundance: NA; j_gene: TRBJ1-4; CDR3aa: CAWSPKNEKLFF; CDR3nt: TGTGCCTGGAGTCCGAAGAATGAAAAACTGTTTTTT
v_gene: TRBV10-3; d_gene: NA; abundance: NA; j_gene: TRBJ1-3; CDR3aa: CAISESGGNTIYF; CDR3nt: TGTGCCATCAGTGAGTCGGGGGGAAACACCATATATTTT
v_gene: TRBV10-2; d_gene: NA; abundance: NA; j_gene: TRBJ1-5; CDR3aa: CASSEPPNQPQHF; CDR3nt: TGCGCCAGCAGTGAACCGCCCAATCAGCCCCAGCATTTT
v_gene: TRBV7-9; d_gene: NA; abundance: NA; j_gene: TRBJ2-2; CDR3aa: CASKGSGTGELFF; CDR3nt: TGTGCCAGCAAAGGTAGTGGCACCGGGGAGCTGTTTTTT
v_gene: TRBV5-4; d_gene: TRBD2; abundance: NA; j_gene: TRBJ2-7; CDR3aa: CASSQGLVPVTYEQYF; CDR3nt: TGTGCCAGCAGCCAGGGACTAGTCCCGGTAACCTACGAGCAGTACTTC
v_gene: TRBV6-1; d_gene: TRBD2; abundance: NA; j_gene: TRBJ2-7; CDR3aa: CASSDWRLAVRGAYEQYF; CDR3nt: TGTGCCAGCAGTGACTGGAGACTAGCGGTCCGAGGGGCCTACGAGCAGTACTTC
v_gene: TRBV5-4; d_gene: TRBD1; abundance: NA; j_gene: TRBJ2-7; CDR3aa: CASSLGTGGYEQYF; CDR3nt: TGTGCCAGCAGCTTGGGGACAGGGGGATACGAGCAGTACTTC
v_gene: TRBV7-3; d_gene: NA; abundance: NA; j_gene: TRBJ2-7; CDR3aa: CASSFWPGLEQYF; CDR3nt: TGTGCCAGCAGCTTTTGGCCGGGACTCGAGCAGTACTTC
v_gene: TRBV9; d_gene: NA; abundance: once; j_gene: TRBJ2-2; CDR3aa: CASSLNTGELFF; CDR3nt: TGTGCCAGCAGCCTAAATACCGGGGAGCTGTTTTTT
v_gene: TRBV30; d_gene: NA; abundance: NA; j_gene: TRBJ1-5; CDR3aa: CAWSRSGTQPQHF; CDR3nt: TGTGCCTGGAGTCGGTCAGGGACTCAGCCCCAGCATTTT
v_gene: TRBV7-9; d_gene: NA; abundance: NA; j_gene: TRBJ1-2; CDR3aa: CASSLGGVRHGYTF; CDR3nt: TGTGCCAGCAGCTTAGGAGGGGTAAGGCATGGCTACACCTTC
v_gene: TRBV2; d_gene: NA; abundance: NA; j_gene: TRBJ1-2; CDR3aa: CANRNMTFGGYTF; CDR3nt: TGTGCCAACCGAAATATGACCTTCGGGGGCTACACCTTC
v_gene: TRBV9; d_gene: NA; abundance: NA; j_gene: TRBJ2-7; CDR3aa: CASSVGHLSYEQYF; CDR3nt: TGTGCCAGCAGCGTAGGGCACCTCAGCTACGAGCAGTACTTC
v_gene: TRBV28; d_gene: NA; abundance: NA; j_gene: TRBJ1-2; CDR3aa: CASSLGWLRHSYGYTF; CDR3nt: TGTGCCAGCAGTTTAGGGTGGCTGAGACATAGCTATGGCTACACCTTC